This T cell receptor beta chain was sequenced in a study of shared clonotypes between healthy human individuals. Assay runs were performed at deep level. Only in-frame clones appear in the TCRdb table, and some are missing; sequencing was by immunoSEQ multiplex PCR. Counted here are 1 million to 1.2 million clones, about 80% occurring once; the ten biggest clones make up 0.85% to 1%. Study-wide points: Shared clonotypes across all four donors exceeded non-shared ones in generation probability. A few donors shared approximately 5% of their naive CD4 clonotypes.

The trim removed 2 bases at V and 0 bases at J, leaving 15 bases unmatched. CDR1 is SEHNR, CDR2 FQNEAQ, per germline (reference sequence). This CDR3 region has 19 residues. As for this clone: Its target is not known.

This chain joins TRBV7-9 and TRBJ2-7, with 8 nucleotides matching TRBD1. Specimen: memory CD4+ T cells from PBMCs. Described subset: CD45RA-negative fraction. The origin of this receptor is a man younger than 35 in good health. Some clones in this sample may be carry-over from other donors' samples. CDR3 DNA sequence: TGTGCCAGCAGCTTATTGATGGGGGCAGGGGGCGCCTCCTCCTACGAGCAGTACTTC. Amino acids: CASSLLMGAGGASSYEQYF.